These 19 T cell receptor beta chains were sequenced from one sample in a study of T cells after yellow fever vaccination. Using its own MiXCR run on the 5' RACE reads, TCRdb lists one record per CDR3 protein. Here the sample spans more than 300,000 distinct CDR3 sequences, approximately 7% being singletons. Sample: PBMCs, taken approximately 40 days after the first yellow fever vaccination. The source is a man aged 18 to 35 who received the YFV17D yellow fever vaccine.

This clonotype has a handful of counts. CDR3 loop: CASSLGPPLGEQYV. As DNA, the CDR3 is TGCGCCAGCAGCTTGGGACCCCCTTTAGGGGAGCAGTACGTC. J is TRBJ2-7 and V is TRBV5-1; D gene ambiguous. The CDR3 is made up of 14 amino acids. The germline CDR1 and CDR2 sequences are SGHRS and YFSETQ. Trimming pared 0 bases from V and 7 bases from J, leaving 14 bases between.

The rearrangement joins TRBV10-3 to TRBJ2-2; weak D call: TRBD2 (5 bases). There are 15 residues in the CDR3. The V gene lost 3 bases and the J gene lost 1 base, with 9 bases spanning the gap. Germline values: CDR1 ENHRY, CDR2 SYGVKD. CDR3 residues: CAISEGGVNTGELFF. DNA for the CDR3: TGTGCCATCAGTGAAGGAGGAGTGAACACCGGGGAGCTGTTTTTT.

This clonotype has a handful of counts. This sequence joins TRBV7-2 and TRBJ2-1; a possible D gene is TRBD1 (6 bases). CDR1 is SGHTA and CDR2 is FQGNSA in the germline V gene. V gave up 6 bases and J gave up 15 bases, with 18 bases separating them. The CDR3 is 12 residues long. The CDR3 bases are TGTGCCAGCAGTTATGGCCCCAGGGGACCGTTCTTC. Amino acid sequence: CASSYGPRGPFF.

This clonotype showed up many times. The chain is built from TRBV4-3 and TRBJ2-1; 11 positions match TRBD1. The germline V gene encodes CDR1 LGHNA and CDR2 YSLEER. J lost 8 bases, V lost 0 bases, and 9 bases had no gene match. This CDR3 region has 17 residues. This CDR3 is CASSQETGTGGRDEQFF. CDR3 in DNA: TGCGCCAGCAGCCAAGAGACCGGGACAGGGGGGAGAGATGAGCAGTTCTTC.

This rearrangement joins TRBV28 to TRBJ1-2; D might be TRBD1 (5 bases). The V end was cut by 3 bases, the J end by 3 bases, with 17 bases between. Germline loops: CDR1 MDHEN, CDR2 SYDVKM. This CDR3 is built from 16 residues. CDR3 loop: CASSLTSRGGDYGYTF. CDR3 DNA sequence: TGTGCCAGCAGTTTGACCAGCCGGGGGGGGGACTATGGCTACACCTTC.

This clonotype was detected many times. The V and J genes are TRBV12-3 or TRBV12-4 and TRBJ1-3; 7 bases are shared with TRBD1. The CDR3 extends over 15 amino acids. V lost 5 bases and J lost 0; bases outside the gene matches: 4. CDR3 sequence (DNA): TGTGCCAGCAGTCCACGGGACAGCTCTGGAAACACCATATATTTT. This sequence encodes CASSPRDSSGNTIYF.

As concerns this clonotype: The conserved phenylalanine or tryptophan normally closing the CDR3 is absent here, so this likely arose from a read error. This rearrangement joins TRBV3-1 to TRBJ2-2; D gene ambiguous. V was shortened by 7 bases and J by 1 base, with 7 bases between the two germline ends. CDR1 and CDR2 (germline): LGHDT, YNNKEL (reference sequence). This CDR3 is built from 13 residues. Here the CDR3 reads CASNVGNTGELFY. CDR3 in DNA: TGTGCCAGCAATGTGGGGAACACCGGGGAGCTGTTTTAT.

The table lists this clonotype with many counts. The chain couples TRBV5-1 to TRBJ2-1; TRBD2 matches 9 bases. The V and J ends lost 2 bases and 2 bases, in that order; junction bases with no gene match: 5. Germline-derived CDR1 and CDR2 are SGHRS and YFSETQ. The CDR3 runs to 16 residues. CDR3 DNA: TGCGCCAGCAGCTTAGGGGTAGCGGGGGCCTACAATGAGCAGTTCTTC. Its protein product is CASSLGVAGAYNEQFF.

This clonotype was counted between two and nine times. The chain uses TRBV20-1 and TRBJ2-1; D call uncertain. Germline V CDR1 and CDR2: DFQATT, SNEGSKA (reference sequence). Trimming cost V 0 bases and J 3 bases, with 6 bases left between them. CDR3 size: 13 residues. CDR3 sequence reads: CSAREPNYNEQFF. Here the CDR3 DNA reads TGCAGTGCTAGAGAACCCAACTACAATGAGCAGTTCTTC.

The CDR3: CATQPGQGDYEQYF. CDR3 bases: TGTGCCACGCAACCGGGACAGGGTGACTACGAGCAGTACTTC. The chain is built from TRBV10-3 and TRBJ2-7; 9 bases match TRBD1. The CDR3 contains 14 residues. The V and J ends lost 10 bases and 3 bases, in that order; junction bases with no gene match: 10. Germline loops: CDR1 ENHRY, CDR2 SYGVKD.

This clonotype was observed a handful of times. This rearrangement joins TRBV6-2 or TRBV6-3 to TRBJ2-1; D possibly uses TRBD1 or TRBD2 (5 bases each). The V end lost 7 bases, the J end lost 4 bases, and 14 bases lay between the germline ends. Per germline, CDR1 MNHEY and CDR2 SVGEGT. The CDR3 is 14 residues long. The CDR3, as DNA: TGTGCCAGCACCCTCCCCGGGGCGTACAATGAGCAGTTCTTC. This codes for CASTLPGAYNEQFF.

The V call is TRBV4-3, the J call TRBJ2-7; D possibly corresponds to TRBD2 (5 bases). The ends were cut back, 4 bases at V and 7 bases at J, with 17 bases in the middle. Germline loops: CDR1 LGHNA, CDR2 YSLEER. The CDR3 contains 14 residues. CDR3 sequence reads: CASSREVQTGEQYV. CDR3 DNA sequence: TGCGCCAGCAGCCGTGAGGTCCAAACGGGGGAGCAGTACGTC.

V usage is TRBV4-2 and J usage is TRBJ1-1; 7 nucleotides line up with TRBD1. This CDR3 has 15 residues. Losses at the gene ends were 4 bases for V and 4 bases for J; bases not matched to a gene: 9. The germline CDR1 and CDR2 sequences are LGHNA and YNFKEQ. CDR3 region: CASSREQGLGTEAFF. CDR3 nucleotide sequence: TGTGCCAGCAGCCGAGAACAGGGGCTGGGCACTGAAGCTTTCTTT.

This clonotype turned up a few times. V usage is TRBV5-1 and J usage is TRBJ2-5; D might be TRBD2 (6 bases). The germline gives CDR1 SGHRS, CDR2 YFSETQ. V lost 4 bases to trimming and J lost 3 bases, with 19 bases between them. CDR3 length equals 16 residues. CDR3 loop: CASSPGAGSQEETQYF. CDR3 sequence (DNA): TGCGCCAGCAGCCCTGGAGCGGGCTCCCAAGAAGAGACCCAGTACTTC. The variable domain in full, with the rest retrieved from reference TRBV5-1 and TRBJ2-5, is KAGVTQTPRYLIKTRGQQVTLSCSPISGHRSVSWYQQTPGQGLQFLFEYFSETQRNKGNFPGRFSGRQFSNSRSEMNVSTLELGDSALYLCASSPGAGSQEETQYFGPGTRLLVL.

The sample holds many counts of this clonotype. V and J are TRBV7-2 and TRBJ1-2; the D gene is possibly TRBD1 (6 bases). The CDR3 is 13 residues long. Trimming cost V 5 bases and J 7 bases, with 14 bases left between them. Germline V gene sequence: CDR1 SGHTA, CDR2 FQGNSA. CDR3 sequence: CASSPQGNSGYTF. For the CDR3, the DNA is TGTGCCAGCAGCCCTCAGGGGAATTCTGGCTACACCTTC.

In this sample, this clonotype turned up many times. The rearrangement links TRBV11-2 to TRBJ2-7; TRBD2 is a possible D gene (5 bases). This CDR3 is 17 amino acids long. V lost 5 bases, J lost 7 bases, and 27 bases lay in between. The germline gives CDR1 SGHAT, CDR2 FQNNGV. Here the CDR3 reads CASSPLTGYIVLGEQYV. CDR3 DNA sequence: TGTGCCAGCAGCCCCCTCACGGGGTATATCGTCCTAGGGGAGCAGTACGTC.

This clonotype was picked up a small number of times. CDR3 loop: CSAPSTGRTNTEAFF. In nucleotides, the CDR3 is TGCAGTGCACCTTCGACAGGGCGAACGAACACTGAAGCTTTCTTT. The rearrangement joins TRBV20-1 to TRBJ1-1; TRBD1 matches 7 bases. Unmatched junction bases numbered 11, after V lost 6 bases and J lost 1 base. The CDR3 spans 15 residues. Germline V CDR1 and CDR2: DFQATT, SNEGSKA (reference sequence).

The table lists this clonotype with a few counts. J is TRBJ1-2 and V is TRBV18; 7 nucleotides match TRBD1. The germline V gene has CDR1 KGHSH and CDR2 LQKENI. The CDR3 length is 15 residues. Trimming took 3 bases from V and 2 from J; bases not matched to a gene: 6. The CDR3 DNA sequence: TGTGCCAGCTCACCTACAGGGGAAGGGAACTATGGCTACACCTTC. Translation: CASSPTGEGNYGYTF.

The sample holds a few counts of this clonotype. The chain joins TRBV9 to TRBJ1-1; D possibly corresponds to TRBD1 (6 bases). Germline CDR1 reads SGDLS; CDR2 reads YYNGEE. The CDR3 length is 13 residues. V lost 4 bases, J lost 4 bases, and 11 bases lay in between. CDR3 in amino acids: CASSRTGATEAFF. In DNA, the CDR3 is TGTGCCAGCAGCCGAACGGGGGCCACTGAAGCTTTCTTT.